This T cell receptor (beta chain) came from a study of T cells in localized non-small cell lung cancer. General study points: Only one tumor region went through sequencing, so heterogeneity may still be there. Increased T cell density in blood showed an association with longer overall survival. Measurement of T cell clonality placed uninvolved adjacent lung highest, above the level in tumor. For the top 100 tumor clones, a median around 61 also appeared in adjacent lung.

Details on this clone: Its specificity is not known.

Sequencing was performed with immunoSEQ multiplex PCR; in TCRdb, only in-frame clones are kept and a portion is missing. The sample has 50,000 to 55,000 clones, roughly 84% seen once. The sample here was peripheral blood mononuclear cells, taken before any cancer treatment. This TCR was recovered from a man between 35 and 75 years old with stage III lung adenocarcinoma.

CDR3 DNA: TGTGCCAGCAGGAAGAGGGGGGAAGTAGATTCACCCCTCCACTTT. It yields the protein CASRKRGEVDSPLHF. The chain has TRBV6-6 and TRBJ1-6, with D perhaps matching TRBD1 (6 bases). Germline V gene sequence: CDR1 MNHNY, CDR2 SVGAGI (reference sequence). V was pared by 6 bases and J by 8 bases, with 17 bases between. CDR3 length: 15 amino acids.